Listed here is a single T cell receptor (beta chain). Its matching antigen is unknown. Blood was sampled at baseline, cycle 4 day 1, and cycle 7 day 1. This sample is drawn from a study of OX40 agonist ivuxolimab in advanced cancers. Overall study context: Aged roughly 23 to 79 with a mean of 60 years, they were 82.7% male.

Study-wide results and caveats: The authors did not determine the antigen specificity of the expanded peripheral T cells. Patients who responded partially at 0.1-3.0 mg/kg showed clonal expansion ranking among the lowest.

Between the trimmed V and J ends, which lost 3 bases and 8 bases, there was a span of 19 bases. The CDR3 is 16 amino acids. The germline V gene encodes CDR1 LNHDA and CDR2 SQIVND (reference sequence). The repertoire was sequenced with immunoSEQ multiplex PCR; TCRdb's copy has only in-frame clones and lacks some. The repertoire holds under 85,000 clones, with around 90% as singletons. This specimen was CD4+ or CD8+ T cells sorted from blood, taken in a trial of the OX40 agonist ivuxolimab. The clonotype originates from an adult with an advanced solid tumor such as melanoma, head and neck, liver or kidney cancer. The gene calls are TRBV19 and TRBJ1-4; D uncertain. CDR3 sequence (DNA): TGTGCCAGTAGTATCCAAGGGCCGGATGATAGGGAAAAACTGTTTTTT. Protein: CASSIQGPDDREKLFF.